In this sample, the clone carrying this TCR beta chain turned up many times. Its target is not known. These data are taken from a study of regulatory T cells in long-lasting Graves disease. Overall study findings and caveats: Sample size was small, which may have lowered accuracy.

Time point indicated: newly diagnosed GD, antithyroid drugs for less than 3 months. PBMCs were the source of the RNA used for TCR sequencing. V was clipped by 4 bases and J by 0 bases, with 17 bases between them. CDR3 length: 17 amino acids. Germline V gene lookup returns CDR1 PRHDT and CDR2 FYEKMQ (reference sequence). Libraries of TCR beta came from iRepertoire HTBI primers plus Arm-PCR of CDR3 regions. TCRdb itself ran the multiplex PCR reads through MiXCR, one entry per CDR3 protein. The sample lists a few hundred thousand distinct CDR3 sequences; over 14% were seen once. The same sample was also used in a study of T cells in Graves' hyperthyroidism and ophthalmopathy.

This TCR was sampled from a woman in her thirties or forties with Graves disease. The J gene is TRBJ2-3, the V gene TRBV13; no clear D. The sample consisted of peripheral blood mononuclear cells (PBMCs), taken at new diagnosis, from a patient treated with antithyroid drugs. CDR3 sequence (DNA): TGTGCCAGCAGCTCCCCCCCCTCCCAGGAAAGCACAGATACGCAGTATTTT. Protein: CASSSPPSQESTDTQYF.